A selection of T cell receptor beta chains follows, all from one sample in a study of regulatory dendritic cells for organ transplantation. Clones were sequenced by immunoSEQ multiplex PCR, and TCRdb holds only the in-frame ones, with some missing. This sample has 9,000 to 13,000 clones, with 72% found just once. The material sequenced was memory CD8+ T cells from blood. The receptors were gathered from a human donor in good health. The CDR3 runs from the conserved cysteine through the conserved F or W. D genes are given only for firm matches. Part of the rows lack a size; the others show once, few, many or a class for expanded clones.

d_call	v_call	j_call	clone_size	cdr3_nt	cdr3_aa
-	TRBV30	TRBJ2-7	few	TGTGCCTGGAGTGTTGGTCTAGGCGGCGAGCAGTACTTC	CAWSVGLGGEQYF
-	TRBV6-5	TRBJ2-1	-	TGTGCCTCGGGGGCCTCGGGGTTCTTC	CASGASGFF
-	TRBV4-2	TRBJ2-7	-	TGTGCCAGCAGCCAAGATGTTGCGACTACCTACGAGCAGTACTTC	CASSQDVATTYEQYF
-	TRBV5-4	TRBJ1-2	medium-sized	TGTGCCAGCAGCATGAGAGGAATAGGGAACTATGGCTACACCTTC	CASSMRGIGNYGYTF
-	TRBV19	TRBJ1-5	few	TGTGCCAGTAGTATGTGGGTCAATCAGCCCCAGCATTTT	CASSMWVNQPQHF
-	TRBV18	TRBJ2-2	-	TGTGCCAGCTCACCACCCGACCCCCCAGGGAACACCGGGGAGCTGTTTTTT	CASSPPDPPGNTGELFF
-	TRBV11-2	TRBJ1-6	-	TGTGCCAGCAGCTACGGACAGCTTAATTCACCCCTCCACTTT	CASSYGQLNSPLHF
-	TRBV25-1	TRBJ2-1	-	TGTGCCAGCAGTGAGGTTCTAGGTGAGCAGTTCTTC	CASSEVLGEQFF
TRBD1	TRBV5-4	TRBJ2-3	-	TGTGCCACCGCACCGGTTGGGACAGGGGGCCAAGATACGCAGTATTTT	CATAPVGTGGQDTQYF
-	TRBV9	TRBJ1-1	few	TGTGCCAGCAGCGTAGGCACGGGGAACACTGAAGCTTTCTTT	CASSVGTGNTEAFF
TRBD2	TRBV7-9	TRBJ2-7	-	TGTGCCAGCGGGGGGGCCGGACTAGCGGGATCCTACGAGCAGTACTTC	CASGGAGLAGSYEQYF
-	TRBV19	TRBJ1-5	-	TGTGCCAGTAGTATATCGTTCGACTCCGCTCATCAGCCCCAGCATTTT	CASSISFDSAHQPQHF
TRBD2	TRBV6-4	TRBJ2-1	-	TGTGCCAGCAGTGACTCGCGGGGGGCCACTGATGAGCAGTTCTTC	CASSDSRGATDEQFF
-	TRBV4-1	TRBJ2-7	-	TGCGCCAGCAGCCAAGATGGGTCCAACGGCAGAATGATCTACGAGCAGTACTTC	CASSQDGSNGRMIYEQYF
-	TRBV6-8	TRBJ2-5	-	TGTGCCAGCCCCCGGGGCAGGGGTCCTAGTTGGGAGACCCAGTACTTC	CASPRGRGPSWETQYF
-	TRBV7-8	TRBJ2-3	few	TGTGCCAGCAGCCTTCACTACCCTAATGGGGATACGCAGTATTTT	CASSLHYPNGDTQYF
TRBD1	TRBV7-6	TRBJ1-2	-	TGTGCCAGCAGCTTCGGGCGGGGGACAGGGTTGGATGGCTACACCTTC	CASSFGRGTGLDGYTF
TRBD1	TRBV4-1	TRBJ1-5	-	TGCGCCAGCAGACACACCACGACAGGGTACGTTCAGCCCCAGCATTTT	CASRHTTTGYVQPQHF
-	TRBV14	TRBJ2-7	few	TGTGCCAGCAGTCGCCACTACGAGCAGTACTTC	CASSRHYEQYF
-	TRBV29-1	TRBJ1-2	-	TGCAGCGTTGATATTTCGGGGCCAGGCCGAGTAGTGCGGGGCTACACCTTC	CSVDISGPGRVVRGYTF
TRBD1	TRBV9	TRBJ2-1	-	TGTGCCAGCAGCGTAGTCTCCGGACAGGGTGGCGATGAGCAGTTCTTC	CASSVVSGQGGDEQFF
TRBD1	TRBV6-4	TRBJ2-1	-	TGTGCCAGCAGCCAGGGACAGGATAGCAATGAGCAGTTCTTC	CASSQGQDSNEQFF
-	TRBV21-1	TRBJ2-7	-	TGTGCCAGCAGCAAAGTTAGGGGGGTAATCCCGCCTTGCGAGCAGTACTTC	CASSKVRGVIPPCEQYF
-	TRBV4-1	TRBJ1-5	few	TGCGCCAGCAGCCTTACAACACAGGGATTAAATCAGCCCCAGCATTTT	CASSLTTQGLNQPQHF
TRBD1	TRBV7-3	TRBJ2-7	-	TGTGCCAGCATCCCCTTTTCTAGGGGACAGGGCAGTGAGAGGTCCTACGAGCAGTACTTC	CASIPFSRGQGSERSYEQYF
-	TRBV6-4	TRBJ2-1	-	TGTGCCAGCAGTGACGAGGGTAGCTCCTACAATGAGCAGTTCTTC	CASSDEGSSYNEQFF
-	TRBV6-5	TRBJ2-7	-	TGTGCCAGCAGTTCCATGACTGGCTCCTACGAGCAGTACTTC	CASSSMTGSYEQYF
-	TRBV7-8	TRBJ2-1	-	TGTGCCAGCAGCTTAACGGGTTCCTACAATGAGCAGTTCTTC	CASSLTGSYNEQFF
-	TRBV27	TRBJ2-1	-	TGTGCCAGCAGTTTGGAGGGCCCCTACAATGAGCAGTTCTTC	CASSLEGPYNEQFF
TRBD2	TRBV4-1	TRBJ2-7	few	TGTGCCAGCTCCGGGGGGGGCGCCGAGCAGTACTTC	CASSGGGAEQYF
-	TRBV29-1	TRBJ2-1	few	TGCAGCGTAGATAGTAGTTCCTACAATGAGCAGTTCTTC	CSVDSSSYNEQFF
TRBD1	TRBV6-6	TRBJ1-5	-	TGTGCCGTGGCCGGGACAGGGAATCAGCCCCAGCATTTT	CAVAGTGNQPQHF
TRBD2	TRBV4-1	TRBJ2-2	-	TGCGCCAGCAGCCTCTCGGACATAGCGGGATTTTCAGCCGGGGAGCTGTTTTTT	CASSLSDIAGFSAGELFF
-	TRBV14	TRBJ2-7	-	TGTGCCAGCAGCCAGCGGTACGAGCAGTACTTC	CASSQRYEQYF
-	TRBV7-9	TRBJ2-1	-	TGTGCCAGCAGCACGACCCCAGCAGAGTTCTTC	CASSTTPAEFF
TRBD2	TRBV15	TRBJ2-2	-	TGTGCCACGCGACTTAGCGGGGGGCTTACGAACACCGGGGAGCTGTTTTTT	CATRLSGGLTNTGELFF
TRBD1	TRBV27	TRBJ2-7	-	TGTGCCAGCAGTTCCGGGACAGGGGGCTACGAGCAGTACTTC	CASSSGTGGYEQYF
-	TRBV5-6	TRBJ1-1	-	TGTGCCAGCAGCTTCGGGTTTGAAGCTTTCTTT	CASSFGFEAFF
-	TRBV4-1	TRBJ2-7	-	TGCGCCAGCAGCCAAGACCCGGGGACGGAGCGGCGGGATTGGTACGAGCAGTACTTC	CASSQDPGTERRDWYEQYF
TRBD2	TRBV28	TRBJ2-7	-	TGTGCCAGCACCAACTCCGGGACTAGCTTTTTGGACGAGCAGTACTTC	CASTNSGTSFLDEQYF
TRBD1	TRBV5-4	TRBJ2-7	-	TGTGCCAGCAGCCTCGGGACAGGGAAACCCTACGAGCAGTACTTC	CASSLGTGKPYEQYF
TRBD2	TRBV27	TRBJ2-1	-	TGTGCCAGCCGTACTAGCGGGAGGGGCAATGAGCAGTTCTTC	CASRTSGRGNEQFF
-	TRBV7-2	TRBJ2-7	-	TGTGCCAGCGGGCGGAGCCTCGAGCAGTACTTC	CASGRSLEQYF
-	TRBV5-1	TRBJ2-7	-	TGCGCCAGCAGCTTGGAATCCCCTATATCGTCTGCGAGCTCCTACGAGCAGTACTTC	CASSLESPISSASSYEQYF
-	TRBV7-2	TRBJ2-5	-	TGTGCCAGCGGCCAGTATGGGGGGGAGACCCAGTACTTC	CASGQYGGETQYF
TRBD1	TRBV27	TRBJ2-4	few	TGTGCCAGCAGTCCGACCCCACAGGGGGCCAAAAACATTCAGTACTTC	CASSPTPQGAKNIQYF
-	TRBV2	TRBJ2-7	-	TGTGCCAGCATAGGACACGAGCAGTACTTC	CASIGHEQYF
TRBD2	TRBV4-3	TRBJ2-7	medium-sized	TGCGCCAGCAGCCAAGAGACTAGCGGCATTCTCGAGCAGTACTTC	CASSQETSGILEQYF
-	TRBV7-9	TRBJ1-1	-	TGTGCCAGCAGCTTACTTGCAGAAGCTTTCTTT	CASSLLAEAFF
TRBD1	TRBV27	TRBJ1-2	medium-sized	TGTGCCAGCAGACTCCGGGACAGGGTTAACTATGGCTACACCTTC	CASRLRDRVNYGYTF
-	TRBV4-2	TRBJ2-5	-	TGTGCCAGCAGCCACCTATTACGGAATTTGGACTTAAGACCCCAGTACTTC	CASSHLLRNLDLRPQYF
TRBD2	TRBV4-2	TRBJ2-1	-	TGTGCCAGCAGCCAAGACACTAGCGGGAGATTCTACAATGAGCAGTTCTTC	CASSQDTSGRFYNEQFF
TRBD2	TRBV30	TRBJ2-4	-	TGTGCCTGGAGTGTCGGGGGGAACATTCAGTACTTC	CAWSVGGNIQYF
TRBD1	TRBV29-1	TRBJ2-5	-	TGCAGCGCCTTTGAAATGGAACCGGGACAGCAAGAGACCCAGTACTTC	CSAFEMEPGQQETQYF